The TCR beta chain described here comes from a study of T cell responses to AZD1222 COVID-19 vaccine. Findings and limits, study-wide: The study sampled repertoires only after the peak T cell response. Clonal diversity may have been underestimated, and the donors were mostly white British, with more females than males. Vaccine-associated CD4 TCRs spanned spike, dominant at 160-218 and 743-854. Seropositive at baseline were only five or six AZD1222 recipients.

J gave up 4 bases and V 5 bases, and 4 bases lay outside the gene matches. The length of the CDR3 is 13 residues. Produced via immunoSEQ multiplex PCR; TCRdb's table is partial and in-frame only. Of 90,000 to 120,000 clones listed, under 95% were seen once; the top ten hold approximately 22%. Comment on this clone: The target antigen is unknown.

The chain joins TRBV12-3 or TRBV12-4 to TRBJ1-2; the match to TRBD1 covers 7 bases. This receptor was taken from an adult in good health. The sequences come from peripheral blood, collected on day 0 of AZD1222 vaccination. The CDR3 sequence is CASSKQGIYGYTF. The CDR3 coding sequence is TGTGCCAGCAGTAAACAGGGGATCTATGGCTACACCTTC.